The present TCR beta chain was sequenced within a study of blood T cells in healthy people across ages. Overall study: Template switching recovered approximately one barcoded beta molecule for every two T cells.

A sample-barcoded 5' primer and a J-beta primer mix were used in a second PCR of about 6 to 11 cycles. TCRdb ran MiXCR on the 5' RACE reads and lists one entry per CDR3 protein. Among 850,000 to 1,100,000 distinct CDR3 sequences listed, around two fifths were seen once. The germline V gene encodes CDR1 SGDLS and CDR2 YYNGEE. Trimming cost V 7 bases and J 5 bases, with 12 bases left between them. The CDR3 has 12 residues. Points from the study as a whole: Fewer expanded clones and more diversity marked long-lived versus aged donors. Estimated diversity, derived from one million T cells, was regarded as an underestimate.

With regard to this clonotype: As yet, its antigen is unknown.

Per-sample PBMC isolation yielded at least 7 million cells. This rearrangement joins TRBV9 to TRBJ1-1; D possibly corresponds to TRBD1 (5 bases). The TCR sequence derives from a man between 18 and 35 years old in good health. Specimen: blood. CDR3 sequence reads: CASGTTGTEAFF. The CDR3, as DNA: TGTGCCAGCGGGACCACGGGGACTGAAGCTTTCTTT.